This record covers a single T cell receptor (beta chain). Its antigen is not known. In corrective heart surgery, resections were taken, and these provided the thymus tissue. The data were obtained in a study of human thymus T cells. Study-wide points: V and J gene usage appeared biased in thymic and blood repertoires. Highly overlapping thymic repertoires among unrelated individuals were reported in related research.

Germline V gives CDR1 MNHEY, CDR2 SVGAGI. With V trimmed by 5 bases and J by 8 bases, 1 base remained unmatched. CDR3 length: 11 amino acids. Sequenced by immunoSEQ multiplex PCR; TCRdb stores in-frame clones only, minus some. The sample includes 100,000 to 150,000 clones, just under 95% of them seen just once. This sequence joins TRBV6-5 and TRBJ1-2; TRBD1 aligns across 8 bases. The sample taken for sequencing was thymus tissue. This sequence was found in a boy under three years old with a congenital heart defect but otherwise immunologically healthy. CDR3 amino acids: CASSPGGGYTF. The DNA of the CDR3 is TGTGCCAGCAGTCCAGGGGGCGGCTACACCTTC.